This TCR beta chain was identified in a study of shared clonotypes between healthy human individuals. Deep-level assay runs were performed. The replicate PCRs on unsorted PBMC were given 300 ng DNA, which is approximately 30,000 T cell genomes. Ten immunoSEQ deep assay plates held the unsorted PBMC DNA. The data were produced by immunoSEQ multiplex PCR, yet TCRdb's version contains in-frame clones alone and is incomplete. Of 400,000 to 500,000 clones listed, 79% are singletons. V lost 4 bases to trimming and J lost 1 base, with 11 bases between them. The CDR3 is made up of 14 amino acids. Germline V lookup: CDR1 SGHNT, CDR2 YYREEE (reference sequence).

The V gene is TRBV5-4, the J gene TRBJ1-1; D possibly corresponds to TRBD1 (6 bases). The specimen sequenced was PBMCs. The TCR comes from a woman aged 40 to 55 in good health. Some clones in this sample may be carry-over from other donors' samples. In nucleotides, the CDR3 is TGTGCCAGCAGCCTACTACAGGGGAACACTGAAGCTTTCTTT. This encodes CASSLLQGNTEAFF.